Following are 14 T cell receptor beta chains from one sample sequenced in a study of blood T cell repertoires in COVID-19. Produced via immunoSEQ multiplex PCR; TCRdb's table is partial and in-frame only. The sample lists around 120,000 clones, around 76% seen once, with over 2% in the top ten. The sequenced material came from peripheral blood. Receptors were obtained from a man between 70 and 80 years old with acute or convalescent COVID-19.

This clone was counted only a few times. V usage is TRBV10-3 and J usage is TRBJ1-1, with D possibly matching TRBD1 (5 bases). Per germline, CDR1 ENHRY and CDR2 SYGVKD. The CDR3 sequence is 13 residues long. Trimming took off 8 bases at V and 1 base at J, with 11 bases between the two ends. CDR3 loop: CAIARGTNTEAFF. In nucleotides, the CDR3 is TGTGCCATCGCAAGGGGTACGAACACTGAAGCTTTCTTT.

The rearrangement joins TRBV4-3 to TRBJ2-5; D is uncertain. The CDR3 loop spans 12 amino acids. V lost 2 bases and J lost 4, with 5 bases in between. Germline V CDR1 and CDR2: LGHNA, YSLEER. The CDR3: CASSQFGETQYF. DNA of the CDR3: TGCGCCAGCAGCCAATTCGGAGAGACCCAGTACTTC.

This chain connects TRBV5-1 to TRBJ1-1; 7 positions agree with TRBD1. The CDR3 has 14 residues. The V segment lost 4 bases and the J segment 6 bases; nucleotides outside the gene matches: 9. Germline V CDR1 and CDR2: SGHRS, YFSETQ. The CDR3 nucleotides read TGCGCCAGCAGCCCGAACCACAGGGGCGCTGAAGCTTTCTTT. Protein sequence: CASSPNHRGAEAFF.

This clone came up a few times. The rearrangement joins TRBV6-2 or TRBV6-3 to TRBJ1-5; the match to TRBD1 covers 12 bases. V gave up 4 bases and J gave up 6 bases; unmatched junction bases: 4. The length of the CDR3 is 15 residues. Per germline, CDR1 MNHEY and CDR2 SVGEGT. CDR3 protein: CASSLGQGAGQPQHF. The CDR3, as DNA: TGTGCCAGCAGTTTGGGACAGGGGGCAGGTCAGCCCCAGCATTTT.

This sequence joins TRBV7-2 and TRBJ2-1; D is perhaps TRBD1 (6 bases). Trimming shortened V by 1 base and J by 7 bases, and 11 bases separated the two germline ends. The germline gives CDR1 SGHTA, CDR2 FQGNSA. The CDR3 is made up of 14 amino acids. CDR3 region: CASSLGQEKNEQFF. The CDR3 region has the DNA TGTGCCAGCAGCTTAGGACAGGAGAAAAATGAGCAGTTCTTC.

This clone was seen at least ten times. This chain joins TRBV2 and TRBJ1-1; 7 bases align to TRBD1. V was clipped by 6 bases and J by 2 bases; unmatched bases: 3. Germline V gene data show CDR1 as SNHLY and CDR2 as FYNNEI. The CDR3 totals 13 residues. The DNA of the CDR3 is TGTGCCAGCAGGGGACAGCCTAACACTGAAGCTTTCTTT. This translates into CASRGQPNTEAFF.

The gene calls are TRBV12-3 or TRBV12-4 and TRBJ2-7, with a weak D call TRBD2 (6 bases). Trimming took 3 bases from V and 7 from J, leaving 13 bases between them. The CDR3 runs to 13 residues. The CDR3 region is CASSFSTGREQYF. CDR3 DNA: TGTGCCAGCAGTTTTTCTACGGGGAGGGAGCAGTACTTC.

V gene TRBV6-5 combines with J gene TRBJ1-5, with unresolved D. V shed 4 bases and J shed 0 bases, with 10 bases lying between them. The CDR3 has 15 amino acids. Looked up from germline, CDR1 is MNHEY and CDR2 is SVGAGI. The CDR3 DNA reads as TGTGCCAGCAGTTCACGGAGGTATAGCAATCAGCCCCAGCATTTT. Residues: CASSSRRYSNQPQHF.

V usage is TRBV4-3 and J usage is TRBJ1-4; D possibly corresponds to TRBD1 (5 bases). There are 15 residues in the CDR3. CDR1 and CDR2 (germline): LGHNA, YSLEER. V was pared by 0 bases and J by 7 bases, with 12 bases between. The CDR3 DNA follows: TGCGCCAGCAGCCAAGATGCGGGGGGGGGTGAAAAACTGTTTTTT. Protein: CASSQDAGGGEKLFF.

The genes are TRBV9 and TRBJ2-5, with 15 bases aligning to TRBD2. This CDR3 has 16 residues. Germline V gene sequence: CDR1 SGDLS, CDR2 YYNGEE. The V and J ends lost 4 bases and 6 bases, in that order; junction bases with no gene match: 7. CDR3 residues: CASSPGTSGGLKTQYF. In DNA form, the CDR3 reads TGTGCCAGCAGCCCGGGGACTAGCGGGGGGTTGAAGACCCAGTACTTC.

The V and J genes are TRBV18 and TRBJ2-2; 12 nucleotides align to TRBD1. With 3 bases clipped from V and 5 bases from J, the junction kept 4 bases outside the gene matches. This CDR3 region has 16 residues. CDR1 and CDR2 (germline): KGHSH, LQKENI. The CDR3 here is CASSPGQGALTGELFF. CDR3 DNA sequence: TGTGCCAGCTCACCGGGACAGGGGGCGCTAACCGGGGAGCTGTTTTTT.

The chain has TRBV6-1 and TRBJ1-5; TRBD1 agrees at 8 bases. V lost 1 base, J lost 6 bases, and 5 bases stayed unmatched. Germline values: CDR1 MNHNS, CDR2 SASEGT. This CDR3 is built from 15 residues. DNA of the CDR3: TGTGCCAGCAGTGAAGGACAGGGGATAACTCAGCCCCAGCATTTT. Protein: CASSEGQGITQPQHF.

This clone was seen only once. The rearrangement uses TRBV19 and TRBJ2-2, with 9 bases that match TRBD1. CDR1 and CDR2 (germline): LNHDA, SQIVND (reference sequence). This CDR3 region has 17 residues. V gave up 1 base and J gave up 3 bases; unmatched junction bases: 6. The CDR3 DNA is TGTGCCAGTAGTATAGGGGGACAGGGTTTTCACACCGGGGAGCTGTTTTTT. This gives the protein CASSIGGQGFHTGELFF.

This sequence joins TRBV5-8 and TRBJ2-3, with 7 bases that match TRBD1. From germline, CDR1 is SGHTS and CDR2 YDEGEE. The CDR3 has 17 residues. V gave up 4 bases and J gave up 0 bases; unmatched junction bases: 11. In DNA, the CDR3 is TGTGCCAGCAGCGCCTGGTGGGTACAGGGGAGCACAGATACGCAGTATTTT. Amino acids: CASSAWWVQGSTDTQYF.